The 26 T cell receptor beta chains presented below share a single source sample, sequenced in a study of regulatory T cells in long-lasting Graves disease. iRepertoire HTBI primers and Arm-PCR of CDR3 regions built TCR beta libraries. TCRdb called the multiplex PCR reads again in MiXCR, with one record for every CDR3 protein. This sample has around 450,000 distinct CDR3 sequences, with 14% to 15% found just once. The time point is: newly diagnosed GD, antithyroid drugs for less than 3 months. TCR sequences were obtained from RNA taken from PBMCs. The data were also submitted as part of a second study, on T cells in Graves' hyperthyroidism and ophthalmopathy.

This specimen consisted of peripheral blood mononuclear cells (PBMCs), obtained at new diagnosis, from a patient treated with antithyroid drugs. The receptors come from a woman aged 40 to 55 with Graves disease.

This clonotype was counted ten times or more. The CDR3 loop reads CASSQSQGGETQYF. CDR3 bases: TGTGCCAGCAGCCAAAGCCAAGGAGGAGAGACCCAGTACTTC. The chain couples TRBV7-9 to TRBJ2-5; tentatively, D is TRBD2 (5 bases). V was clipped by 5 bases and J by 4 bases, with 14 bases between them. The CDR3 sequence is 14 residues long. The germline gives CDR1 SEHNR, CDR2 FQNEAQ (reference sequence).

In this sample, this clonotype turned up many times. The V call is TRBV11-1, the J call TRBJ2-1, with TRBD2 matching over 8 bases. This CDR3 has 15 residues. Per the germline V gene, CDR1 is SGHAT and CDR2 is FQDESV (reference sequence). V dropped 5 bases and J dropped 2; count of bases not matched to a gene: 5. Here the CDR3 reads CASSPSGRTYNEQFF. Written as DNA, the CDR3 is TGTGCCAGCAGCCCAAGCGGGAGAACCTACAATGAGCAGTTCTTC.

There are many counts of this clonotype. The rearrangement links TRBV18 to TRBJ1-5; D remains ambiguous. Trimming shortened V by 3 bases and J by 1 base, and 13 bases separated the two germline ends. The germline V gene has CDR1 KGHSH and CDR2 LQKENI. The CDR3 extends over 16 amino acids. The DNA for the CDR3 is TGTGCCAGCTCACCGCGCGCCCAATCGAGCAATCAGCCCCAGCATTTT. Amino acids: CASSPRAQSSNQPQHF.

V is TRBV12-3 or TRBV12-4 and J is TRBJ1-3, with D unresolved. The CDR3 runs to 14 residues. V lost 5 bases to trimming and J lost 6 bases, with 14 bases between them. In DNA form, the CDR3 reads TGTGCCAGCAGTCCGGACCTACGTCCAAACACCATATATTTT. Translated: CASSPDLRPNTIYF.

In this sample, this clonotype turned up many times. V gene TRBV5-1 combines with J gene TRBJ2-1; 13 bases match TRBD2. Germline loops: CDR1 SGHRS, CDR2 YFSETQ. Losses at the gene ends were 1 base for V and 7 bases for J; bases not matched to a gene: 5. This CDR3 has 16 amino acids. In DNA, the CDR3 is TGCGCCAGCAGCTTGACTCCGGGACTAGCGGGAAATGAGCAGTTCTTC. It yields the protein CASSLTPGLAGNEQFF.

The chain carries TRBV28 and TRBJ2-3, with 7 bases identical to TRBD2. Germline trimming cut 7 bases from V and 0 bases from J; bases unmatched to any gene: 7. Germline CDR1 is MDHEN and CDR2 is SYDVKM. The CDR3 loop spans 15 amino acids. The CDR3 nucleotides are TGTGCCAGCACCTGGGGGGGATCTAGCACAGATACGCAGTATTTT. Translating gives CASTWGGSSTDTQYF.

This clonotype was counted ten times or more. V gene TRBV12-3 or TRBV12-4 combines with J gene TRBJ2-7; 12 bases are a match to TRBD1. V lost 3 bases and J lost 6; bases outside the gene matches: 6. CDR3 length: 15 amino acids. The CDR3 nucleotides read TGTGCCAGCAGTTTGGGGACAGGGGGCTTGTTCGAGCAGTACTTC. It yields the protein CASSLGTGGLFEQYF.

This clonotype occurred many times. The V call is TRBV12-3 or TRBV12-4, the J call TRBJ2-5; 13 positions match TRBD2. The CDR3 sequence is 16 residues long. V shed 4 bases and J 5 bases; nucleotides not matched to a gene: 7. CDR3 bases: TGTGCCAGCAGTTCCAGACTAGCGGGAGGTCGTGAGACCCAGTACTTC. Protein product: CASSSRLAGGRETQYF.

This clonotype was counted at least ten times. This chain connects TRBV5-1 to TRBJ1-1; D might be TRBD1 (6 bases). V shed 1 base and J shed 7 bases, with 14 bases lying between them. The CDR3 runs to 14 residues. CDR1 and CDR2 (germline): SGHRS, YFSETQ. In DNA, the CDR3 is TGCGCCAGCAGCTTGAACAGGGAGGTTGGTGAAGCTTTCTTT. This encodes CASSLNREVGEAFF.

The V call is TRBV19, the J call TRBJ1-5, with D possibly being TRBD1 (6 bases). The CDR3 runs 15 residues. Germline CDR1 LNHDA, CDR2 SQIVND (reference sequence). Trimming left V 1 base short and J 5 bases short, with 12 bases between. CDR3 amino acids: CASSIGGHGYQPQHF. Written as DNA, the CDR3 is TGTGCCAGTAGTATAGGGGGACATGGTTATCAGCCCCAGCATTTT.

The chain recombines TRBV4-1 with TRBJ2-7, with a tentative D call TRBD2 (6 bases). CDR1 and CDR2 (germline): MGHRA, YSYEKL. CDR3 length equals 15 residues. Trimming removed 6 bases from V and 0 bases from J, with 15 bases in between. The CDR3 coding sequence is TGCGCCAGCAGTCCGGGGGTCCTAAGCTCCTACGAGCAGTACTTC. Translation gives CASSPGVLSSYEQYF.

Only a few counts were recorded for this clonotype. V gene TRBV7-9 combines with J gene TRBJ1-1; D is ambiguous. CDR3 length equals 14 residues. Germline V lookup: CDR1 SEHNR, CDR2 FQNEAQ (reference sequence). V was clipped by 8 bases and J by 1 base, with 14 bases between them. CDR3 amino acids: CASVPTGGNTEAFF. The CDR3 region has the DNA TGTGCCAGCGTCCCCACGGGTGGGAACACTGAAGCTTTCTTT.

At least ten counts were recorded for this clonotype. CDR3 region: CASSPEGGYSPLHF. DNA for the CDR3: TGTGCCAGCAGTCCGGAAGGGGGGTATTCACCCCTCCACTTT. The chain employs TRBV28 and TRBJ1-6, with D maybe TRBD1 (6 bases). The CDR3 covers 14 residues. Germline assignment: CDR1 MDHEN and CDR2 SYDVKM. V was clipped by 5 bases and J by 8 bases, with 13 bases between them.

The chain employs TRBV2 and TRBJ2-3; D is perhaps TRBD2 (6 bases). The tail of the sequence fits TRBJ2-5 better, so the J call may be wrong. This CDR3 comprises 14 residues. Germline-derived CDR1 and CDR2 are SNHLY and FYNNEI. The CDR3 reads CASSEAGRQETQYF. CDR3 coding DNA: TGTGCCAGCAGTGAGGCGGGGAGACAAGAGACCCAGTACTTC.

This clonotype was counted ten times or more. V and J are TRBV19 and TRBJ2-5; TRBD2 matches at 11 bases. The CDR3 length is 16 residues. Per the germline V gene, CDR1 is LNHDA and CDR2 is SQIVND (reference sequence). The junction had 9 bases not matched to a gene; V was cut back by 4 bases and J by 5 bases. CDR3: CASSTTGLAGLETQYF. CDR3 bases: TGTGCCAGTAGTACTACAGGACTAGCGGGTTTGGAGACCCAGTACTTC.

V and J are TRBV4-1 and TRBJ2-4; no reliable D call. This CDR3 region has 11 residues. Trimming left V 3 bases short and J 8 bases short, with 5 bases between. CDR1 and CDR2 from the germline V gene are MGHRA and YSYEKL. CDR3 in amino acids: CASSHQYIQYF. CDR3 nucleotides: TGCGCCAGCAGCCACCAGTACATTCAGTACTTC.

This chain connects TRBV10-3 to TRBJ1-4, with D possibly TRBD1 on 5 matching bases. Trimming cost V 4 bases and J 7 bases, with 10 bases left between them. The CDR3 has 13 residues. Germline CDR1 ENHRY, CDR2 SYGVKD. The CDR3 spells CAISGGAGEKLFF. In DNA, the CDR3 is TGTGCCATCAGTGGGGGCGCGGGTGAAAAACTGTTTTTT.

This clonotype was observed at least ten times. The rearrangement joins TRBV10-3 to TRBJ1-3, with TRBD1 identical over 8 bases. Trimming took 9 bases from V and 0 from J; bases not matched to a gene: 4. Looked up from germline, CDR1 is ENHRY and CDR2 is SYGVKD. This CDR3 is built from 14 residues. The CDR3 nucleotides are TGTGCCATGGGACAGGACCTCTCTGGAAACACCATATATTTT. Translation gives CAMGQDLSGNTIYF.

This clonotype was observed at least ten times. This sequence joins TRBV28 and TRBJ2-1; D is undetermined. The CDR3 length is 15 residues. V was shortened by 6 bases and J by 6 bases, with 18 bases between the two germline ends. Germline V lookup: CDR1 MDHEN, CDR2 SYDVKM. CDR3 nucleotides: TGTGCCAGCAGGCCCCATCTAGAGTCTCCCAATGAGCAGTTCTTC. Protein sequence: CASRPHLESPNEQFF.

Many counts were recorded for this clonotype. The rearrangement links TRBV24-1 to TRBJ2-5; D tentatively reads TRBD1 or TRBD2 (5 bases each). CDR1 is KGHDR, CDR2 SFDVKD, per germline. The CDR3 totals 16 residues. The ends were cut back, 0 bases at V and 5 bases at J, with 15 bases in the middle. The CDR3 nucleotides read TGTGCCACCAGTGATTTGGGGGGTGAGGACCCGGAGACCCAGTACTTC. It specifies CATSDLGGEDPETQYF.

A single count supports this clonotype. V and J are TRBV6-1 and TRBJ2-7; D remains unclear. This CDR3 is 15 amino acids long. The germline CDR1 and CDR2 sequences are MNHNS and SASEGT. Trimming removed 3 bases at V and 0 bases at J, with 12 bases between. The CDR3 region is CASSDPVGVSYEQYF. CDR3 coding DNA: TGTGCCAGCAGTGACCCCGTGGGCGTCTCCTACGAGCAGTACTTC.

Many counts were recorded for this clonotype. This chain connects TRBV29-1 to TRBJ1-2; D remains unclear. The V end lost 1 base, the J end lost 0 bases, and 6 bases lay between the germline ends. CDR1 SQVTM and CDR2 ANQGSEA come from the germline V gene. The CDR3 is 13 amino acids. The CDR3 region has the DNA TGCAGCGTTGAAGGTATAGCTAACTATGGCTACACCTTC. This gives the protein CSVEGIANYGYTF.

The sample holds many counts of this clonotype. The chain employs TRBV2 and TRBJ2-3, with 11 bases aligning to TRBD2. The germline gives CDR1 SNHLY, CDR2 FYNNEI. With V trimmed by 6 bases and J by 2 bases, 4 bases remained unmatched. The CDR3 runs to 15 residues. The CDR3 nucleotides read TGTGCCAGCAGGGAGGGACTAGCGGACACAGATACGCAGTATTTT. Its translation: CASREGLADTDTQYF.

The J gene is TRBJ1-2, the V gene TRBV5-8; maybe TRBD1 (6 bases). Looked up from germline, CDR1 is SGHTS and CDR2 is YDEGEE. V lost 4 bases and J 8 bases, leaving 18 bases between the germline ends. This CDR3 has 14 residues. In nucleotides, the CDR3 is TGTGCCAGCAGCAGGCAGGGGAATTCGGGGGGCTACACCTTC. Amino acids: CASSRQGNSGGYTF.

The V and J genes are TRBV29-1 and TRBJ2-7; 7 bases align to TRBD1. J lost 0 bases, V lost 6 bases, and 5 bases had no gene match. CDR1 is SQVTM, CDR2 ANQGSEA, per germline. CDR3 size: 13 residues. The CDR3 bases are TGCAGCGTCCGGGACAGAGACTCCTACGAGCAGTACTTC. It specifies CSVRDRDSYEQYF.

This clonotype was seen more than once but under ten times. The chain recombines TRBV6-1 with TRBJ1-6, with D perhaps matching TRBD1 (5 bases). The germline CDR1 and CDR2 sequences are MNHNS and SASEGT. The CDR3 runs 15 residues. Trimming stripped 6 bases from V and 7 bases from J, with 16 bases between. CDR3 sequence: CASRTVGGSNSPLHF. The DNA for the CDR3 is TGTGCCAGCAGGACGGTGGGGGGTAGCAATTCACCCCTCCACTTT.